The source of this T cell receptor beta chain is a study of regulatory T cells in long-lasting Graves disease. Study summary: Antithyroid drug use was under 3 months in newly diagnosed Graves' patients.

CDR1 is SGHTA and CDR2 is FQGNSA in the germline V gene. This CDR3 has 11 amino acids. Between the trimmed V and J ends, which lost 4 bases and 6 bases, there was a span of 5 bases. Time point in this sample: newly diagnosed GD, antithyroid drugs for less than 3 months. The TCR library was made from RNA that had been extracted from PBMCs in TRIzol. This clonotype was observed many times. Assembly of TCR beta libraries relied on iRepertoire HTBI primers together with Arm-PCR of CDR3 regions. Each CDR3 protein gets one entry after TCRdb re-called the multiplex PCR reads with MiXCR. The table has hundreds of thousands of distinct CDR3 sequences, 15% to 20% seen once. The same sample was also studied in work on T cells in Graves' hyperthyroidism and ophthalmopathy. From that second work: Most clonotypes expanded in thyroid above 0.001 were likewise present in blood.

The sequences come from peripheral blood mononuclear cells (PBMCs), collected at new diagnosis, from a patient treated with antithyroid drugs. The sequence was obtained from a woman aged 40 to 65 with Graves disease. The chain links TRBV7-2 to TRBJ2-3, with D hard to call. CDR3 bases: TGTGCCAGCAGCTCTTTGGATACGCAGTATTTT. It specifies CASSSLDTQYF. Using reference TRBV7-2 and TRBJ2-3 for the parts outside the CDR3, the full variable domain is GAGVSQSPSNKVTEKGKDVELRCDPISGHTALYWYRQSLGQGLEFLIYFQGNSAPDKSGLPSDRFSAERTGGSVSTLTIQRTQQEDSAVYLCASSSLDTQYFGPGTRLTVL.